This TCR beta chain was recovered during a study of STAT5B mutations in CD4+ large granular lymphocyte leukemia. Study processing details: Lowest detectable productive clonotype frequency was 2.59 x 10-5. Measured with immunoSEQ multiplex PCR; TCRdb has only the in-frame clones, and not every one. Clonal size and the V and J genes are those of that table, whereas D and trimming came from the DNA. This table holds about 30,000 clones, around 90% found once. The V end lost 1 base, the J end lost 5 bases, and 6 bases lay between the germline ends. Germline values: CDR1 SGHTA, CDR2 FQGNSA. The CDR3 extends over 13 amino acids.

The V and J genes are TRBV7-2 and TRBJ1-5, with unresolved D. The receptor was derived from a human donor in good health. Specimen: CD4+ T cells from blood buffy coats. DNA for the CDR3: TGTGCCAGCAGCTTAGATGGCCATCAGCCCCAGCATTTT. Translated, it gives CASSLDGHQPQHF.